This T cell receptor (beta chain) was sequenced in a study of cytomegalovirus exposure and HLA in healthy donors (dated by TCRdb to 2016 to 2017). About the full investigation: An earlier analysis of 587 of the donors reported about 300 Gb of sequence data and 100 million to 120 million unique TCR beta sequences obtained from some 200 million T cells. An early release covering approximately 600 HLA-typed donors comprised roughly 300 gigabases of sequencing data and some 79 million unique TCR sequences. Of the 350 to 450 genotyped donors, approximately 80% fell in the genetic ancestry cluster associated with self-reported Caucasian donors. The aim of the study was to test whether cataloging public T cell receptors could identify signatures of past pathogen exposure. The study profiled the T cell repertoires of around 700 subjects by immunosequencing and related them to cytomegalovirus serostatus. A separate validation cohort of roughly 130 different subjects was used in addition to the approximately 610-subject first cohort. To predict cytomegalovirus infection status, the study brought together high-throughput TCR immunosequencing, statistical association of individual TCRs with disease status, and machine learning. A later analysis re-examined previously published TCR beta repertoires from over 500 donors and added high-resolution HLA genotyping to investigate patterns of TCR occurrence. Rather than drawing on any new phenotypic data, the later analysis identified candidate immune exposures from TCR beta sequences and the way those sequences occurred across donors. To decide whether each TCR beta V gene segment behaved as functional or pseudogenic, an earlier analysis of some 580 of the donors relied on high-throughput TCR beta sequencing. Donor age, sex, ethnicity and CMV serostatus were collected together with the repertoire data. A later genetic analysis used genome-wide SNP genotypes for about three fifths of the 666 donors, treating that subset as a discovery cohort. All discovery cohort repertoires had been generated on a single sequencing platform. Both class I and class II loci were covered by HLA typing, at four-digit resolution. The number of donors typed differed by locus, with about 629-640 for A, B, C, DRB1 and DQB1, roughly 520 for DQA1, over 600 for DPA1, and about 450 for DPB1. Several DR-DQ haplotypes were handled as single units for association and clustering because linkage in the cohort was strong. Across some 400 genotyped donors of the cohort, an average of 235,054 unique TCR beta nucleotide sequences per donor were sequenced, and 15% to 20% of those sequences were non-productive.

According to the germline V gene (reference sequence), CDR1 reads MNHEY and CDR2 reads SMNVEV. Trimmed from V: 6 bases; trimmed from J: 4 bases; junction bases lacking a gene match: 2. The CDR3 runs 12 amino acids, cysteine and phenylalanine included. Only the CDR3 portion is preserved as DNA: 36 bases, with reading frame beginning at the first base. For this clone: No cognate antigen has been identified for it. Base qualities are not at hand, and no much larger clone is one base apart.

What the work shows at the level of the full study, not this receptor alone: A later analysis found that HLA-associated TCR beta chains were more clonally expanded and had lower generation probabilities than equally common non-associated chains. Broadly in line with IMGT annotations, most TCR beta V segments showed up in productive rearrangements about 87% or about 30% of the time in an earlier analysis of around 550 of the donors. When HLA alleles, especially DR and DQ, strongly co-occurred, TCR associations were difficult to assign to individual alleles. In a later analysis, several top co-occurrence clusters were reported to appear linked to parvovirus B19, influenza, CMV and Epstein-Barr virus. In a later genetic analysis, fewer N-insertions in productive TCRs were reported among donors in an Asian-associated ancestry cluster than the roughly 700-donor mean. Some IMGT-functional V segments, including TRBV6-2 and TRBV6-3, could not be distinguished by the 87-base-pair reads and were therefore excluded. In a later genetic analysis, a missense DCLRE1C variant was associated with V-gene and J-gene trimming of TCR beta chains, and the association was replicated in an independent cohort. The presence/absence analyses assumed that sequencing depth was roughly uniform across donors, and that assumption may not be true. Across donors, most TCR sequences were observed very rarely, whereas some public TCRs were present in many individuals. The study gave a list of about 150 TCR beta chains associated with cytomegalovirus. In a later analysis, 15,000 to 20,000 TCR beta sequences were associated with specific HLA alleles at a false discovery rate of 0.05. Correlated functional status among segregating V segments might reflect linkage disequilibrium, but an unknown experimental factor could not be ruled out. A later analysis found that TCR association rates varied across HLA loci, with DRB1 alleles showing the most associated TCRs and HLA-C alleles the fewest. The earlier analysis of about 600 of the donors excluded around 17 rarely observed V segments, including chromosome 9 orphons, because counts were too low. In both the original and validation cohorts, the classifier was reported to diagnose cytomegalovirus status with high specificity and sensitivity. The sequencing pipeline was judged likely to have produced a cluster of highly shared sequence variants as a technical artifact. A further reported finding was that TCR beta sequences accurately predicted the HLA-A and HLA-B alleles for most subjects in the first cohort. Because HLA typing was missing for some donors at each locus, association tests included only the typed subset. In this cohort, only TCR beta chains were sequenced, and detectable features were limited by the absence of alpha or paired-chain data. CMV serostatus was the only immune exposure information available for the cohort. It was suggested by the authors that the approach could potentially be generalized to other disease states and immunological phenotypes. A few of the identified cytomegalovirus-associated TCR beta chains were confirmed in vitro to be specific for cytomegalovirus antigens. Most CMV-associated TCR beta chains appeared to be HLA-restricted in a later analysis, and the HLA associations seemed to be driven largely by CMV exposure.

Libraries were built with the immunoSEQ multiplex PCR assay. For the multiplex PCR, a mixture combining 60 forward primers for TCR Vbeta segments and 13 reverse primers for TCR Jbeta segments was used. The CDR3 region of rearranged TCR beta genes was amplified from genomic DNA with a multiplex PCR assay. On the Illumina HiSeq System, the amplified TCR beta libraries were sequenced as 87-base-pair reads. Concerning the study's data processing: A later analysis counted some 80 million unique TCR beta chains across the 700 or so repertoires, and 10 million to 12 million of these chains were shared by at least two donors. Raw reads were error-corrected and collapsed into unique sequences with a nearest-neighbor algorithm that merged closely related sequences to remove PCR and sequencing errors. Alignment of CDR3 sequences to IMGT reference sequences was used to assign V, D and J gene segments. For a sequence to be retained, at least a six-nucleotide match to both a V gene segment and a J gene segment was required. Rearrangements were called productive when the CDR3 lacked stop codons and stayed in frame with V and J; all others were non-productive. Following IMGT convention, CDR3 was defined as the stretch from the second conserved V-encoded cysteine up to the conserved J-encoded phenylalanine. In an earlier analysis of around 600 of the donors, sequences lacking an unambiguous match to a single V gene segment were excluded. In an earlier analysis of about 590 of the donors, a V segment was called functional when productive rearrangements were above 56.7%, and segregating when the standard deviation between donors exceeded 5%. A statistical classification framework was built for diagnosing cytomegalovirus status from the catalog of TCR beta chain sequences. In a later analysis, TCR nucleotide sequences were compared against IMGT/GENE-DB human TR gene sequences so that V and J genes could be assigned. A later analysis assigned CDR3 sequences and most-parsimonious VDJ recombination scenarios with the TCRdist pipeline. In a later analysis, each TCR beta chain was defined by its CDR3 amino acid sequence together with its V-gene family, and reads without a unique V-gene family were excluded. A later analysis removed 550 to 650 highly shared, low-generation-probability nucleotide sequences to deal with suspected cross-contamination and a sequencing artifact. In a later analysis, a clonal expansion index for each public chain was calculated from normalized within-repertoire ranks of inferred template counts. In a later analysis, generation probabilities were computed with a VDJ recombination model fitted to out-of-frame rearrangements, and the resulting probabilities were checked against IGoR. A later analysis scored TCR-TCR, TCR-HLA and TCR-CMV co-occurrence with hypergeometric tests, applying a repertoire-size bias correction to TCR pairs. False discovery rates were estimated in a later analysis by permuting HLA or CMV assignments 20 times. A later analysis grouped co-occurring TCRs with DBSCAN, adding TCRdist sequence similarity when clustering within HLA-allele-positive subsets. Repertoires with fewer than 30,000 or more than 120,000 public chains were left out of co-occurrence clustering, as were a handful of repertoires with anomalous nucleotide sharing. The source is immuneACCESS, and TCRdb retained only in-frame sequences with V and J called. Part of the clones is not carried over; for the studies checked, unresolved V genes explain less than half of this, and the remainder is unexplained. V, J and clone size derive from that table, while D and trimming were established from the DNA sequence. The sample records 25,000 to 30,000 clones, 70% of which are singletons. Of the sample, roughly 4.4% is held by the ten largest clones.

The cohort consisted of 670 or so healthy bone marrow donors. All cohort members were sampled while nominally healthy, although unrecorded immune exposures were likely present. The donor was CMV seronegative and was included in the group of several hundred seronegative cohort members. Each donor provided a peripheral blood sample, and peripheral blood mononuclear cells were used for TCR beta sequencing. Genomic DNA extraction from the blood cell samples was performed with the Qiagen DNeasy Blood Extraction Kit. The sequence joins TRBV27 to TRBJ1-2; TRBD1 lines up with 7 middle nucleotides. Sequences were obtained from PBMCs. This receptor was obtained from a woman aged 45-65 years in good health and CMV-seronegative. CDR3 reads: CASSAGGYGYTF. The sequence in DNA is TGTGCCAGCAGCGCAGGGGGCTATGGCTACACCTTC.